This TCR beta chain was sequenced in a study of cytomegalovirus exposure and HLA in healthy donors. For the study at large: An earlier analysis found 110 million or so unique TCR beta sequences from roughly 170 million T cells.

The study's findings and limits: V- and J-gene trimming of TCR beta was linked (in a later analysis) to a missense DCLRE1C variant. Some highly shared sequence variants likely arose as a pipeline artifact.

Unrecorded immune exposure was likely among donors, who were nominally healthy when sampled. Primers for the PCR totalled 60 Vbeta and 13 Jbeta. Sequencing used immunoSEQ multiplex PCR; TCRdb keeps in-frame clones, though not all of them. The sample holds 75,000 to 90,000 clones; 65% to 85% are singletons and the top ten take over 3%. J lost 7 bases, V lost 2 bases, and 8 bases had no gene match. This CDR3 comprises 16 residues. Per the germline V gene, CDR1 is SGHTS and CDR2 is YDEGEE. This clone was counted a single time. The target antigen is unknown. The receptor's source is a man aged 50 to 59 in good health and CMV-seronegative. The chain recombines TRBV5-8 with TRBJ2-2; 10 nucleotides agree with TRBD2. Sequencing was carried out using PBMCs. The CDR3 loop reads CASSFPGLAGVGELFF. The CDR3 coding sequence is TGTGCCAGCAGCTTTCCAGGCCTAGCGGGGGTCGGGGAGCTGTTTTTT.